This TCR beta chain was retrieved from a study of T-cell memory formation after mild COVID-19 (dated by TCRdb to the early 2020s). Study-wide context: Most TCR sequence clusters were specific to one of the two donors. T-cell clones expanding and contracting after mild COVID-19 in two donors were tracked by longitudinal TCRalpha and TCRbeta repertoire sequencing. Two young, previously healthy adult volunteers, one female and one male, were included in the cohort. The investigation overall reported the following: The study covered only a couple of mild cases, and larger cohorts including severe cases with pre-infection samples were considered necessary. Some responding clones were found in pre-infection memory, which suggests that pre-existing cross-reactive memory T cells took part in the SARS-CoV-2 response. Clones that contracted from day 15 to 85 showed balanced CD4/CD8 phenotypes, whereas a second wave of clones that expanded from day 15 to 37 leaned towards CD4+. Contracting CD4+ clones were found mainly in CM and EM memory subsets, while CD8+ clones were enriched in EMRA. SARS-CoV-2 specificity of the second-wave clones peaking on day 37 was not confirmed.

Sequencing took place on an Illumina NovaSeq 6000. Using 5'RACE with constant-segment primers, TCRalpha and TCRbeta cDNA libraries were constructed, with sample barcodes and unique molecular identifiers added in the process. Trizol reagent was used to extract RNA from every sample. The libraries were amplified in two PCR steps, and the second step added a second sample barcode and Illumina TruSeq adapters. Sequencing of libraries was performed on an Illumina NovaSeq with 2 x 150 bp paired-end reads. Per the original workflow: The reads were demultiplexed and collapsed into UMI-guided consensus sequences using migec v1.2.7. Using mixcr v2.1.11, UMI consensuses were aligned to TRA and TRB V and J templates and then assembled into clonotypes. A clonotype was counted as expanded or contracted only if both edgeR and NoisET called the change significant, with noise models trained on biological replicates. For edgeR calls, the thresholds were a false discovery rate-adjusted p below 0.01 and a log2 fold-change of 1. PCA with hierarchical clustering of max-normalized trajectories of the 1000 most abundant clonotypes was used as exploratory dynamics analysis. Each responding clone was given a CD4 or CD8 phenotype based on the CD4+ and CD8+ repertoires, which had been sequenced separately. TCRdb passed the public sequencing reads through fastp at Q25 and MiXCR, retaining productive beta sequences. Records with the same CDR3 protein are collapsed into one entry carrying the most frequent genes and DNA. The V and J calls reflect TCRdb's pipeline rather than the authors' work. The sample includes 100,000 to 150,000 distinct CDR3 sequences, with about 17% observed a single time. About 15% of the sample goes to the ten largest clones.

CDR1 and CDR2 were assigned from the germline V gene (reference sequence) as MNHNY and SVGAGI. The CDR3 sequence holds 17 residues, the cysteine and phenylalanine included. Only CDR3 DNA remains: 51 bases, in frame from the first base. Unmatched junction bases come to 17, with V trimmed by 7 bases and J by 5 bases. Ficoll-Paque density gradient centrifugation was the method used to isolate PBMCs. In this sample, this clonotype turned up a few times. The antigen it binds to is not known. Base-call qualities are not available, and no considerably larger clone is one nucleotide away. This receptor was obtained from an adult woman who had mild COVID-19 (a few samples of this study predate the infection). The sample titles of this study are shuffled in the database, so cell type and time point are left out; the donor was told from shared clones. The V and J genes are TRBV6-6 and TRBJ1-5; 7 bases in the middle match TRBD1. The source material was PBMCs or a T cell subset sorted from them (not recorded which). CDR3 sequence: CASTRGGRRDSDQPQHF. The DNA sequence is given as TGTGCCAGCACTCGGGGGGGGCGCCGGGACAGCGATCAGCCCCAGCATTTT.